The rows below give T cell receptor beta chains drawn from one sample of a study of blood T cell repertoires in COVID-19. Sequencing used immunoSEQ multiplex PCR; TCRdb keeps in-frame clones, though not all of them. The sample consists of fewer than 300,000 clones, roughly 90% of them appearing once. Sequenced: PBMCs or T cells enriched from blood (not recorded which). The receptors shown here come from a woman aged 30 to 39 who had recovered from COVID-19. Each CDR3 is given with its conserved first and last residue. The D gene is left open where the match is weak. Expanded clones are given a class, and other clones once, few, many or no size at all.

V gene	D gene	J gene	CDR3 length	clone size	CDR3 protein
TRBV29-1	-	TRBJ2-3	13	-	CSVQWQGTDTQYF
TRBV2	TRBD2	TRBJ2-7	17	-	CASSPPFQTSAAYEQYF
TRBV7-4	-	TRBJ2-1	17	-	CASSTEDREGSFDKQFF
TRBV30	-	TRBJ2-3	15	-	CAWNLGGRWQDTQYF
TRBV7-9	TRBD2	TRBJ2-5	15	-	CASSFWTSGGETQYF
TRBV7-2	TRBD1	TRBJ2-7	14	-	CASSLSGGLHEQYF
TRBV24-1	TRBD2	TRBJ2-5	17	-	CATSDPPRTSGQETQYF
TRBV6-2/TRBV6-3	-	TRBJ1-6	14	-	CASSYRGTSSPLHF
TRBV6-1	-	TRBJ1-3	15	few	CASSEGRVSGNTIYF
TRBV7-9	-	TRBJ1-6	16	-	CASSYPIGLKESPLHF
TRBV5-1	TRBD1	TRBJ1-4	14	-	CASSRTGTNEKLFF
TRBV11-2	-	TRBJ2-2	15	-	CASSLRPDRTGELFF
TRBV5-1	TRBD2	TRBJ2-1	15	-	CASSLAGGRPDEQFF
TRBV19	TRBD1	TRBJ1-1	13	-	CASNYRGPTEAFF
TRBV27	TRBD1	TRBJ1-2	13	-	CASKNGQGVGYTF
TRBV15	-	TRBJ2-7	13	-	CATSRVRLYEQYF
TRBV4-1	-	TRBJ2-7	13	-	CASSLHPLREQYF